Listed below are T cell receptor beta chains from one sample, sequenced in a study of shared clonotypes between healthy human individuals. TCRdb keeps only in-frame clones here, not all; method: immunoSEQ multiplex PCR. This sample has approximately 350,000 clones, with about 74% found just once. Sequencing was carried out using memory CD4+ T cells sorted from blood. The receptors were gathered from a man under 40 in good health. CDR3s leave out the opening cysteine and the closing phenylalanine or tryptophan. Each record gives: J gene, V gene, CDR3 protein.

j_call: TRBJ1-5; v_call: TRBV27; cdr3_aa: ASSLAGVGHQPQH
j_call: TRBJ2-2; v_call: TRBV28; cdr3_aa: ASSGYTTGELF
j_call: TRBJ1-1; v_call: TRBV20-1; cdr3_aa: SARAMDQAF
j_call: TRBJ1-1; v_call: TRBV10-3; cdr3_aa: AIWGDPNTEAF
j_call: TRBJ2-1; v_call: TRBV14; cdr3_aa: ASSHHNEQF
j_call: TRBJ2-2; v_call: TRBV19; cdr3_aa: ASSDPARAGELF
j_call: TRBJ1-5; v_call: TRBV6-5; cdr3_aa: ASSYSGVYQPQH
j_call: TRBJ2-3; v_call: TRBV5-1; cdr3_aa: ASSLAMVGSGTDTQY
j_call: TRBJ1-6; v_call: TRBV4-3; cdr3_aa: ASSQEQGVHNSPLH
j_call: TRBJ2-1; v_call: TRBV30; cdr3_aa: ACTTGWVYNEQF
j_call: TRBJ2-2; v_call: TRBV7-2; cdr3_aa: AHHGGHGELF
j_call: TRBJ2-2; v_call: TRBV6-5; cdr3_aa: ARGQGPGELF
j_call: TRBJ1-1; v_call: TRBV6-6; cdr3_aa: ASSPAQGWNTEAF
j_call: TRBJ2-3; v_call: TRBV9; cdr3_aa: ASSVRDRHGGTDTQY
j_call: TRBJ1-3; v_call: TRBV28; cdr3_aa: ASSTHRGGNTIY
j_call: TRBJ2-3; v_call: TRBV2; cdr3_aa: ASSRGLATDTQY
j_call: TRBJ1-1; v_call: TRBV7-9; cdr3_aa: ASSSQGLGTEAF
j_call: TRBJ2-4; v_call: TRBV11-3; cdr3_aa: ASSPGGANIQY
j_call: TRBJ2-7; v_call: TRBV25-1; cdr3_aa: ASSPGGTGSYEQY
j_call: TRBJ1-1; v_call: TRBV13; cdr3_aa: ASSFTTRGRHTEAF
j_call: TRBJ2-2; v_call: TRBV19; cdr3_aa: ATSRQAGPNTGELF
j_call: TRBJ2-5; v_call: TRBV19; cdr3_aa: ASSIDRLGREETQY
j_call: TRBJ2-7; v_call: TRBV7-2; cdr3_aa: ASSLTSGPYEQY
j_call: TRBJ2-7; v_call: TRBV6-1; cdr3_aa: ASSESGQGAGEQY
j_call: TRBJ2-3; v_call: TRBV11-3; cdr3_aa: ASSLEPDTQY
j_call: TRBJ1-1; v_call: TRBV6-1; cdr3_aa: ASSEAIMPEAF
j_call: TRBJ2-3; v_call: TRBV7-9; cdr3_aa: ASSLYSSGIADTQY
j_call: TRBJ2-4; v_call: TRBV15; cdr3_aa: ATSGGTGLFKDIQY
j_call: TRBJ2-1; v_call: TRBV7-9; cdr3_aa: ASSLPGGSPYNEQF
j_call: TRBJ2-1; v_call: TRBV4-1; cdr3_aa: ASSQVPAGGNEQF
j_call: TRBJ2-3; v_call: TRBV10-1; cdr3_aa: ASSVNGDSTQY